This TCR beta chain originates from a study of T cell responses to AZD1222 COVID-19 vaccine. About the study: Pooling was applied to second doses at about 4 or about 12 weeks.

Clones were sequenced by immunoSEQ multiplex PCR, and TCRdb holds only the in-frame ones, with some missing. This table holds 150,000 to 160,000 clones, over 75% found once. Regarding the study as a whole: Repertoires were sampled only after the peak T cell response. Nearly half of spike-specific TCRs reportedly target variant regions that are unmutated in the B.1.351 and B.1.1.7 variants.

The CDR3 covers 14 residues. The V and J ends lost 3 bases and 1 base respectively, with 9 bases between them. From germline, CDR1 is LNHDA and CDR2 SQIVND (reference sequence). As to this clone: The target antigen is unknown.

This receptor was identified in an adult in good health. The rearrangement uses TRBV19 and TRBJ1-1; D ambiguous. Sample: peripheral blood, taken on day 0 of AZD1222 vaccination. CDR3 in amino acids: CASSINGANTEAFF. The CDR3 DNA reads TGTGCCAGTAGTATCAATGGAGCGAACACTGAAGCTTTCTTT.